What follows are 25 T cell receptor beta chains derived from one specimen sequenced in a study of blood T cell repertoires in COVID-19. This table comes from immunoSEQ multiplex PCR, and its TCRdb copy is limited to in-frame clones, with some not included. The repertoire holds hundreds of thousands of clones, 85% to 90% seen once, with approximately 4.3% in the top ten. The source material was PBMCs or T cells enriched from blood (not recorded which). The receptors come from a woman younger than 30 with acute COVID-19.

In this sample, this clone turned up a few times. CDR3 bases: TGTGCCAGCAGCCAAGAGAACAGGGACGTGACAAGCTACACCTTC. Its translation: CASSQENRDVTSYTF. This sequence joins TRBV14 and TRBJ1-2; weak D call: TRBD1 (6 bases). Germline CDR1 is SGHDN and CDR2 is FVKESK. V was shortened by 0 bases and J by 9 bases, with 17 bases between the two germline ends. The CDR3 spans 15 residues.

This chain connects TRBV28 to TRBJ1-2; 7 nucleotides agree with TRBD1. CDR3 length: 14 amino acids. J lost 8 bases, V lost 2 bases, and 8 bases had no gene match. In germline, CDR1 is MDHEN, CDR2 SYDVKM. This chain's CDR3 is CASSLHDRVNGYTF. DNA for the CDR3: TGTGCCAGCAGTTTACACGACAGGGTTAACGGCTACACCTTC.

The CDR3 DNA sequence: TGTGCCAGCAGTGAGGGACAGGCAACTAATGAAAAACTGTTTTTT. Translation: CASSEGQATNEKLFF. The chain has TRBV6-4 and TRBJ1-4; 8 nucleotides agree with TRBD1. With V trimmed by 3 bases and J by 0 bases, 0 bases remained unmatched. CDR3 length: 15 amino acids. Germline CDR1 MRHNA, CDR2 SNTAGT.

The J gene is TRBJ1-2, the V gene TRBV27; tentative D call: TRBD1 (5 bases). V lost 5 bases and J lost 3, with 13 bases in between. The CDR3 spans 14 residues. CDR1 and CDR2 from the germline V gene are MNHEY and SMNVEV (reference sequence). The CDR3 is CASSGATAYYGYTF. The CDR3 nucleotides read TGTGCCAGCAGTGGAGCGACAGCCTACTATGGCTACACCTTC.

V and J are TRBV27 and TRBJ2-7; TRBD2 matches 13 bases. The germline gives CDR1 MNHEY, CDR2 SMNVEV (reference sequence). Germline trimming cut 5 bases from V and 2 bases from J; bases unmatched to any gene: 3. This CDR3 has 15 amino acids. The CDR3 reads CASSPGLAGTYEQYF. CDR3 nucleotide sequence: TGTGCCAGCAGTCCGGGACTAGCGGGGACCTACGAGCAGTACTTC.

This clone showed up just a few times. The V call is TRBV4-2, the J call TRBJ1-2, with 9 bases lining up with TRBD1. This CDR3 has 15 residues. Germline CDR1 is LGHNA and CDR2 is YNFKEQ. Trimming took 4 bases from V and 0 from J; bases not matched to a gene: 3. CDR3 DNA sequence: TGTGCCAGCAGCCCGGGACAGGGCCCTAACTATGGCTACACCTTC. This gives the protein CASSPGQGPNYGYTF.

This chain connects TRBV7-9 to TRBJ1-2; 7 bases are shared with TRBD1. The CDR3 loop spans 16 amino acids. Per germline, CDR1 SEHNR and CDR2 FQNEAQ (reference sequence). Unmatched junction bases numbered 12, after V lost 5 bases and J lost 3 bases. In DNA form, the CDR3 reads TGTGCCAGCAGCGGGCGGGGTTACAGGGGAGACTATGGCTACACCTTC. As protein: CASSGRGYRGDYGYTF.

This sequence joins TRBV5-1 and TRBJ2-5; 8 bases line up with TRBD2. With 0 bases clipped from V and 5 bases from J, the junction kept 12 bases outside the gene matches. This CDR3 is built from 17 residues. Looked up from germline, CDR1 is SGHRS and CDR2 is YFSETQ. Here the CDR3 reads CASSLEWLAGAGETQYF. CDR3 bases: TGCGCCAGCAGCTTGGAATGGCTAGCGGGTGCTGGGGAGACCCAGTACTTC.

For the CDR3, the DNA is TGTGCCAGCAGTTACTCCAGACACCCCACAGAAGGCTACACCTTC. Translating it yields CASSYSRHPTEGYTF. The chain links TRBV6-5 to TRBJ1-2; D remains ambiguous. V lost 0 bases to trimming and J lost 8 bases, with 16 bases between them. Germline CDR1 and CDR2: MNHEY and SVGAGI. The CDR3 loop spans 15 amino acids.

J is TRBJ1-5 and V is TRBV5-1; D perhaps matches TRBD1 (5 bases). The CDR3 is made up of 14 amino acids. Trimming removed 3 bases at V and 6 bases at J, with 13 bases between. CDR1 and CDR2 (germline): SGHRS, YFSETQ. CDR3: CASSSGGSGQPQHF. In DNA, the CDR3 is TGCGCCAGCAGCTCGGGGGGTAGTGGTCAGCCCCAGCATTTT.

The sample holds one count of this clone. V and J are TRBV21-1 and TRBJ1-5; the DNA was not compared with TRBD1, the D call given in the table. TRBV21-1 is described as a pseudogene. CDR3 length: 15 amino acids. The CDR3: CASSKDNQVNQPQHF. The CDR3 region has the DNA TGTGCCAGCAGCAAAGACAACCAGGTCAATCAGCCCCAGCATTTT.

The V gene is TRBV5-4, the J gene TRBJ1-1; TRBD1 agrees at 7 bases. Germline loops: CDR1 SGHNT, CDR2 YYREEE (reference sequence). Trimming took 4 bases from V and 4 from J; bases not matched to a gene: 4. The CDR3 is 13 residues long. The CDR3 DNA is TGTGCCAGCAGCCCCTCAGGGGGCACTGAAGCTTTCTTT. Translated: CASSPSGGTEAFF.

The chain couples TRBV24-1 to TRBJ1-4; 12 bases align to TRBD1. Germline CDR1 reads KGHDR; CDR2 reads SFDVKD. This CDR3 is built from 17 residues. The V segment lost 1 base and the J segment 8 bases; nucleotides outside the gene matches: 7. The CDR3 protein is CATSDLPGTGGEEKLFF. CDR3 DNA: TGTGCCACCAGTGATTTACCCGGGACAGGGGGCGAGGAAAAACTGTTTTTT.

The chain has TRBV11-3 and TRBJ2-6; 11 bases are shared with TRBD1. The CDR3 totals 18 residues. Trimming took 0 bases from V and 0 from J; bases not matched to a gene: 1. Germline CDR1 and CDR2: SGHNT and YENEEA. This CDR3 is CASSLDGTGGSGANVLTF. The CDR3 nucleotides are TGTGCCAGCAGCTTAGATGGGACAGGGGGCTCTGGGGCCAACGTCCTGACTTTC.

The chain uses TRBV2 and TRBJ1-5; 10 bases are shared with TRBD1. The V gene end was trimmed by 7 bases and the J gene end by 5 bases; junction bases not matched to a gene: 2. The V gene's germline CDR1 is SNHLY and CDR2 FYNNEI. This CDR3 comprises 13 residues. CDR3 loop: CASKGTGDQPQHF. The CDR3 DNA sequence: TGTGCCAGCAAGGGGACAGGGGATCAGCCCCAGCATTTT.

V is TRBV5-6 and J is TRBJ2-3, with 8 positions matching TRBD1. Trimming cost V 5 bases and J 0 bases; bases outside gene matches: 8. CDR1 is SGHDT, CDR2 YYEEEE, per germline. The CDR3 runs to 16 residues. The CDR3 loop is CASSRFGQGSTDTQYF. Here the CDR3 DNA reads TGTGCCAGCAGTCGATTCGGACAGGGTAGCACAGATACGCAGTATTTT.

V usage is TRBV3-1 (or the pseudogene TRBV3-2) and J usage is TRBJ2-1, with 7 nucleotides matching TRBD2. The germline V gene has CDR1 LGHDT and CDR2 YNNKEL (reference sequence). This CDR3 has 18 amino acids. J lost 4 bases, V lost 0 bases, and 12 bases had no gene match. In DNA form, the CDR3 reads TGTGCCAGCAGCCAAGATAGAGTAGCGGGCATAGGGTACAATGAGCAGTTCTTC. Translation gives CASSQDRVAGIGYNEQFF.

The J gene is TRBJ2-1, the V gene TRBV14, with a tentative D call TRBD1 (6 bases). The CDR3 is made up of 15 amino acids. V was shortened by 5 bases and J by 4 bases, with 15 bases between the two germline ends. CDR1 is SGHDN, CDR2 FVKESK, per germline. The CDR3 is CASSALGGFYNEQFF. CDR3 coding DNA: TGTGCCAGCAGCGCCTTAGGGGGTTTTTACAATGAGCAGTTCTTC.

Only one count was recorded for this clone. This chain joins TRBV21-1 and TRBJ2-3; the table's TRBD2 call for D was not verified on the DNA. TRBV21-1 is a pseudogene. This CDR3 is built from 16 residues. The CDR3 is CASPTWGVLSTDTQYF. The CDR3 DNA follows: TGTGCCAGCCCCACCTGGGGGGTTCTTAGCACAGATACGCAGTATTTT.

This chain connects TRBV14 to TRBJ2-7; 10 positions match TRBD2. CDR3 length: 13 residues. Germline V lookup: CDR1 SGHDN, CDR2 FVKESK. The ends lost 5 bases at V and 6 bases at J; junction bases unmatched: 4. CDR3 DNA: TGTGCCAGCAGCATAGCGGGAGGTGCCGAGCAGTACTTC. Translating it yields CASSIAGGAEQYF.

This chain joins TRBV27 and TRBJ1-1; 11 nucleotides line up with TRBD1. From germline, CDR1 is MNHEY and CDR2 SMNVEV (reference sequence). CDR3 length: 16 residues. The trim removed 3 bases at V and 2 bases at J, leaving 5 bases unmatched. CDR3 protein: CASSLGDRGINTEAFF. The DNA of the CDR3 is TGTGCCAGCAGTTTGGGGGACAGGGGGATTAACACTGAAGCTTTCTTT.

The genes are TRBV5-4 and TRBJ2-5, with D possibly TRBD2 on 8 matching bases. The CDR3 is 19 residues long. V dropped 2 bases and J dropped 4 bases, with 27 bases sitting between them. Looked up from germline, CDR1 is SGHNT and CDR2 is YYREEE (reference sequence). CDR3 nucleotide sequence: TGTGCCAGCAGCTTAAAAGGGGGCGCAGAAGCGGGAGTTCCAGAGACCCAGTACTTC. As protein: CASSLKGGAEAGVPETQYF.

The CDR3 here is CATSREGPMNTEAFF. CDR3 bases: TGTGCCACCAGCAGAGAGGGGCCCATGAACACTGAAGCTTTCTTT. This chain uses TRBV15 with TRBJ1-1; the D gene is possibly TRBD1 (5 bases). The CDR3 runs to 15 residues. Trimming removed 0 bases from V and 0 bases from J, with 8 bases in between. Germline CDR1 reads LNHNV; CDR2 reads YYDKDF (reference sequence).

The chain uses TRBV5-1 and TRBJ2-3; 9 nucleotides line up with TRBD2. The germline gives CDR1 SGHRS, CDR2 YFSETQ. V gave up 2 bases and J gave up 5 bases; unmatched junction bases: 6. This CDR3 is 15 amino acids long. As DNA, the CDR3 is TGCGCCAGCAGCTTTGCTAGCGGGGCCCTAGATACGCAGTATTTT. Translated, it gives CASSFASGALDTQYF.

This chain joins TRBV28 and TRBJ1-4; no clear D. V was pared by 8 bases and J by 0 bases, with 4 bases between. Germline CDR1 is MDHEN and CDR2 is SYDVKM. CDR3 length: 12 amino acids. The CDR3 DNA follows: TGTGCCAGCCTTGCAACTAATGAAAAACTGTTTTTT. Translation gives CASLATNEKLFF.